Shown below are 15 T cell receptor beta chains from a single sample sequenced in a study of radiation and T cells in renal cell carcinoma. Documented time point: baseline pretreatment blood. The treatment here: 15 Gy SBRT to primary tumor, nephrectomy 4 weeks later. TCRdb's table, derived via immunoSEQ multiplex PCR, lists solely in-frame clones and lacks some. The sample carries around 46,000 clones, 65% to 90% recorded once. The sequenced sample was blood, obtained from a patient whose treatment included radiotherapy and nephrectomy. The receptors were sampled from a woman between 70 and 85 years old with renal cell carcinoma.

The J gene is TRBJ2-7, the V gene TRBV5-1, with unresolved D. The CDR3 spans 11 residues. Trimming stripped 4 bases from V and 0 bases from J, with 2 bases between. Germline V gene data show CDR1 as SGHRS and CDR2 as YFSETQ. DNA for the CDR3: TGCGCCAGCAGCGGCTCCTACGAGCAGTACTTC. Translating gives CASSGSYEQYF.

This rearrangement joins TRBV29-1 to TRBJ2-5, with D possibly being TRBD1 (6 bases). Germline values: CDR1 SQVTM, CDR2 ANQGSEA. V lost 7 bases and J lost 5, with 14 bases in between. This CDR3 has 12 amino acids. This CDR3 is CSGGQGEETQYF. CDR3 nucleotide sequence: TGCAGCGGGGGGCAGGGCGAGGAGACCCAGTACTTC. The variable domain in full, completed from reference TRBV29-1 and TRBJ2-5, reads SAVISQKPSRDICQRGTSLTIQCQVDSQVTMMFWYRQQPGQSLTLIATANQGSEATYESGFVIDKFPISRPNLTFSTLTVSNMSPEDSSIYLCSGGQGEETQYFGPGTRLLVL.

V is TRBV7-2 and J is TRBJ2-1; D is unresolved. V was trimmed by 5 bases and J by 4 bases, leaving 15 bases between them. Germline lookup yields CDR1 SGHTA and CDR2 FQGNSA. The CDR3 length is 15 residues. DNA of the CDR3: TGTGCCAGCAGCCCTGCCACAAGGAGATACAATGAGCAGTTCTTC. It encodes CASSPATRRYNEQFF.

In its sample, this clone is large. The V gene is TRBV27, the J gene TRBJ2-7; 8 nucleotides line up with TRBD2. After removal of 5 bases from V and 4 bases from J, the junction contained 4 bases not matched to a gene. The CDR3 sequence is 13 residues long. In germline, CDR1 is MNHEY, CDR2 SMNVEV (reference sequence). The CDR3 coding sequence is TGTGCCAGCAGTCCGACTAGCGAGTACGAGCAGTACTTC. Protein sequence: CASSPTSEYEQYF.

The chain couples TRBV5-1 to TRBJ2-7, with 9 bases lining up with TRBD1. Losses at the gene ends were 4 bases for V and 2 bases for J; bases not matched to a gene: 7. CDR3 length equals 15 residues. Germline lookup yields CDR1 SGHRS and CDR2 YFSETQ. The CDR3 reads CASSGGTGRAYEQYF. CDR3 DNA: TGCGCCAGCAGCGGAGGGACAGGGCGTGCCTACGAGCAGTACTTC.

V usage is TRBV7-9 and J usage is TRBJ1-2; TRBD1 might be the D (5 bases). This CDR3 region has 13 residues. The germline V gene has CDR1 SEHNR and CDR2 FQNEAQ (reference sequence). V was shortened by 6 bases and J by 6 bases, with 14 bases between the two germline ends. The CDR3 protein is CASSWWGVDGYTF. For the CDR3, the DNA is TGTGCCAGCAGTTGGTGGGGGGTCGATGGCTACACCTTC.

This rearrangement joins TRBV19 to TRBJ1-1; D call uncertain. CDR1 LNHDA and CDR2 SQIVND come from the germline V gene (reference sequence). The CDR3 length is 16 residues. V shed 3 bases and J shed 1 base, with 15 bases lying between them. The CDR3 sequence: CASSIGVRRRNTEAFF. The CDR3, as DNA: TGTGCCAGTAGTATTGGGGTAAGACGCCGGAACACTGAAGCTTTCTTT.

Only one count was recorded for this clone. The V call is TRBV7-6, the J call TRBJ2-2; D may be TRBD1 (8 bases). Germline CDR1 reads SGHVS; CDR2 reads FNYEAQ. This CDR3 has 19 residues. With 7 bases removed from V and 0 bases from J, the gap between germline ends came to 24 bases. This CDR3 reads CASTRNRGRAAANTGELFF. The CDR3 nucleotides are TGTGCCAGCACCCGGAACAGGGGGAGGGCCGCCGCGAACACCGGGGAGCTGTTTTTT.

This rearrangement joins TRBV27 to TRBJ1-5; D remains unclear. Germline V CDR1 and CDR2: MNHEY, SMNVEV (reference sequence). V was pared by 3 bases and J by 6 bases, with 12 bases between. CDR3 length equals 14 residues. CDR3 amino acids: CASSFELGIQPQHF. In DNA, the CDR3 is TGTGCCAGCAGTTTCGAGTTAGGGATTCAGCCCCAGCATTTT.

The rearrangement links TRBV6-4 to TRBJ2-7; D is uncertain. The CDR3 spans 14 residues. CDR1 is MRHNA and CDR2 is SNTAGT in the germline V gene. The V end lost 1 base, the J end lost 2 bases, and 9 bases lay between the germline ends. CDR3 nucleotides: TGTGCCAGCAGTGACTTTTGGAAGACCTACGAGCAGTACTTC. Residues: CASSDFWKTYEQYF.

The chain links TRBV6-5 to TRBJ1-4; D is unclear. The CDR3 spans 14 residues. The germline gives CDR1 MNHEY, CDR2 SVGAGI. Trimming took 0 bases from V and 8 from J, leaving 10 bases between them. CDR3 loop: CASSYSGVGEKLFF. CDR3 sequence (DNA): TGTGCCAGCAGTTACTCCGGGGTAGGCGAAAAACTGTTTTTT.

The rearrangement links TRBV18 to TRBJ2-7; D might be TRBD1 or TRBD2, each matching 5 bases. This CDR3 is built from 14 residues. The V and J ends lost 3 bases and 6 bases respectively, with 15 bases between them. Germline V gene lookup returns CDR1 KGHSH and CDR2 LQKENI. The CDR3 nucleotides are TGTGCCAGCTCACCGGGGGTCGACCTAGGCGAGCAGTACTTC. It specifies CASSPGVDLGEQYF.

The rearrangement links TRBV18 to TRBJ1-1, with TRBD1 matching over 8 bases. CDR3 size: 14 residues. J was trimmed by 1 base and V by 9 bases; bases with no gene match: 7. Germline CDR1 KGHSH, CDR2 LQKENI. In nucleotides, the CDR3 is TGTGCCAGTGAAGCAGGGGGCTCGAACACTGAAGCTTTCTTT. Its protein is CASEAGGSNTEAFF.

This sequence joins TRBV6-1 and TRBJ2-3, with D possibly being TRBD1 or TRBD2 (5 bases each). V lost 4 bases and J lost 2, with 13 bases in between. Germline lookup yields CDR1 MNHNS and CDR2 SASEGT. The CDR3 contains 15 residues. DNA of the CDR3: TGTGCCAGCAGTGTAGAGGGGTGGGCCACAGATACGCAGTATTTT. The encoded protein is CASSVEGWATDTQYF.

The chain is built from TRBV9 and TRBJ1-1; D is uncertain. V lost 4 bases, J lost 0 bases, and 13 bases lay in between. Germline V gives CDR1 SGDLS, CDR2 YYNGEE. The CDR3 sequence is 15 residues long. The CDR3 is CASSPVNFLNTEAFF. The CDR3 nucleotides are TGTGCCAGCAGCCCCGTTAACTTCTTGAACACTGAAGCTTTCTTT.